The entry below describes one TCR beta chain. This record comes from a study of blood T cell repertoires in COVID-19. Study overall: Acute-phase and convalescent COVID-19 samples originated in the United States, Italy and Spain. PBMCs, B-cell-depleted T cells, or T cells were the source of the cDNA or gDNA that made up the material.

V shed 2 bases and J shed 3 bases, with 17 bases lying between them. The CDR3 loop spans 17 amino acids. CDR1 and CDR2 (germline): SGHTA, FQGNSA. Data came from immunoSEQ multiplex PCR; TCRdb stores just in-frame clones and leaves some out. This sample has some 50,000 clones, with roughly 80% found just once. The TCR sequence derives from a man in his forties or fifties with active COVID-19. The chain joins TRBV7-2 to TRBJ1-3; D may be TRBD1 (5 bases). Sequencing was performed on peripheral blood. The CDR3 reads CASSLSGGILRGNTIYF. The CDR3 DNA reads TGTGCCAGCAGCTTATCCGGGGGTATTCTTCGTGGAAACACCATATATTTT.